These T cell receptor beta chains were read from a single sample in a study of blood T cell repertoires in COVID-19. TCRdb's copy holds only in-frame clones and misses some; the assay was immunoSEQ multiplex PCR. In the table there are roughly 120,000 clones, just under 90% of which are singletons. Sequencing was carried out using peripheral blood. The receptors were gathered from a woman aged 45-60 years with acute or convalescent COVID-19. Both conserved end residues are part of each CDR3. Fields, in order: J gene, clone size, V gene, D gene, CDR3 protein, CDR3 DNA. A D gene is named only where the DNA matches it firmly. The size entry is marked missing in some rows and otherwise reads once, few, many or a size class.

j_gene: TRBJ2-1
abundance: -
v_gene: TRBV6-6
d_gene: TRBD2
CDR3aa: CASSLGLAGGSYNEQFF
CDR3nt: TGTGCCAGCAGTCTCGGACTAGCGGGGGGCTCCTACAATGAGCAGTTCTTC

j_gene: TRBJ2-7
abundance: -
v_gene: TRBV4-3
d_gene: -
CDR3aa: CASSPFGGESSYEQYF
CDR3nt: TGCGCCAGCAGCCCCTTCGGGGGAGAGAGCTCCTACGAGCAGTACTTC

j_gene: TRBJ2-1
abundance: -
v_gene: TRBV7-2
d_gene: TRBD2
CDR3aa: CASSARLAGGYNEQFF
CDR3nt: TGTGCCAGCAGCGCTAGACTAGCGGGAGGGTACAATGAGCAGTTCTTC

j_gene: TRBJ1-2
abundance: -
v_gene: TRBV30
d_gene: -
CDR3aa: CAWSVNTGFNYGYTF
CDR3nt: TGTGCCTGGAGTGTGAACACGGGATTTAACTATGGCTACACCTTC

j_gene: TRBJ2-7
abundance: once
v_gene: TRBV5-1
d_gene: -
CDR3aa: CASSDTGTPGDEQYF
CDR3nt: TGCGCCAGCAGCGACACCGGGACACCTGGAGACGAGCAGTACTTC

j_gene: TRBJ1-1
abundance: -
v_gene: TRBV11-2
d_gene: -
CDR3aa: CASSLDPGTTEAFF
CDR3nt: TGTGCCAGCAGCTTAGATCCGGGGACAACCGAAGCTTTCTTT

j_gene: TRBJ1-4
abundance: -
v_gene: TRBV2
d_gene: TRBD1
CDR3aa: CASSEPGQSDEKLFF
CDR3nt: TGTGCCAGCAGTGAGCCGGGACAGTCGGATGAAAAACTGTTTTTT

j_gene: TRBJ1-6
abundance: -
v_gene: TRBV2
d_gene: -
CDR3aa: CASSEWPGDYNSPLHF
CDR3nt: TGTGCCAGCAGTGAATGGCCAGGGGATTATAATTCACCCCTCCACTTT

j_gene: TRBJ2-7
abundance: -
v_gene: TRBV7-9
d_gene: -
CDR3aa: CASSSQGSRYEQYF
CDR3nt: TGTGCCAGCAGCTCCCAGGGATCCCGGTATGAGCAGTACTTC

j_gene: TRBJ1-2
abundance: -
v_gene: TRBV10-3
d_gene: TRBD1
CDR3aa: CAISVQGGANYGYTF
CDR3nt: TGTGCCATCAGTGTCCAGGGGGGAGCTAACTATGGCTACACCTTC

j_gene: TRBJ1-5
abundance: once
v_gene: TRBV19
d_gene: TRBD1
CDR3aa: CASSLGQGQYSNQPQHF
CDR3nt: TGTGCCAGTAGTCTTGGACAGGGCCAGTATAGCAATCAGCCCCAGCATTTT

j_gene: TRBJ2-5
abundance: -
v_gene: TRBV24-1
d_gene: -
CDR3aa: CATSDSPDSQETQYF
CDR3nt: TGTGCCACCAGTGATTCTCCGGACAGCCAAGAGACCCAGTACTTC

j_gene: TRBJ2-5
abundance: -
v_gene: TRBV29-1
d_gene: -
CDR3aa: CSVGQGGGETQYF
CDR3nt: TGCAGCGTTGGGCAGGGGGGTGGAGAGACCCAGTACTTC

j_gene: TRBJ2-5
abundance: -
v_gene: TRBV19
d_gene: -
CDR3aa: CASSIRGSGQTQYF
CDR3nt: TGTGCCAGTAGTATTCGAGGGAGCGGGCAGACCCAGTACTTC

j_gene: TRBJ1-1
abundance: -
v_gene: TRBV10-3
d_gene: -
CDR3aa: CAISEQIAEAFF
CDR3nt: TGTGCCATCAGTGAGCAGATTGCTGAAGCTTTCTTT

j_gene: TRBJ2-3
abundance: -
v_gene: TRBV3-1/TRBV3-2
d_gene: -
CDR3aa: CASSRPGSTDTQYF
CDR3nt: TGTGCCAGCAGCCGGCCGGGAAGCACAGATACGCAGTATTTT

j_gene: TRBJ1-2
abundance: -
v_gene: TRBV5-8
d_gene: -
CDR3aa: CASSLESSNYGYTF
CDR3nt: TGTGCCAGCAGCTTGGAGAGCTCCAACTATGGCTACACCTTC

j_gene: TRBJ2-1
abundance: -
v_gene: TRBV27
d_gene: -
CDR3aa: CASSSRRVPHNEQFF
CDR3nt: TGTGCCAGCAGTTCCCGCAGGGTCCCCCACAATGAGCAGTTCTTC

j_gene: TRBJ1-5
abundance: -
v_gene: TRBV9
d_gene: -
CDR3aa: CASSGDSVRPQHF
CDR3nt: TGTGCCAGCAGCGGCGACAGTGTCCGGCCCCAGCATTTT

j_gene: TRBJ2-5
abundance: -
v_gene: TRBV6-8
d_gene: -
CDR3aa: CASSGQSGEETQYF
CDR3nt: TGTGCCAGCAGCGGACAGAGCGGGGAAGAGACCCAGTACTTC

j_gene: TRBJ1-2
abundance: -
v_gene: TRBV23-1
d_gene: -
CDR3aa: CASSQGPNNYGYTF
CDR3nt: TGCGCCAGCAGCCAGGGCCCGAATAACTATGGCTACACCTTC

j_gene: TRBJ1-2
abundance: -
v_gene: TRBV6-1
d_gene: -
CDR3aa: CASSEREGVGGYTF
CDR3nt: TGTGCCAGCAGTGAGCGTGAGGGGGTAGGTGGCTACACCTTC

j_gene: TRBJ1-5
abundance: few
v_gene: TRBV19
d_gene: -
CDR3aa: CASRNGGDASNQPQHF
CDR3nt: TGTGCCAGTAGAAACGGGGGGGACGCAAGCAATCAGCCCCAGCATTTT

j_gene: TRBJ2-7
abundance: -
v_gene: TRBV7-9
d_gene: -
CDR3aa: CASSLDRQGRSYEQYF
CDR3nt: TGTGCCAGCAGCTTAGATCGGCAGGGGCGATCCTACGAGCAGTACTTC

j_gene: TRBJ1-2
abundance: -
v_gene: TRBV21-1
d_gene: -
CDR3aa: CASSLGETGDDYGYTF
CDR3nt: TGTGCCAGCAGTTTAGGGGAGACAGGGGATGACTATGGCTACACCTTC